This T cell receptor beta chain was retrieved from a study of CD8 T cells in ankylosing spondylitis. General study points: There was reportedly significant enrichment of clones that were disease-linked in matched ankylosing spondylitis synovial fluid. Earlier studies detected some motif variants in reactive arthritis synovial fluid and blood. Seemingly characteristic of ankylosing spondylitis blood was a TCR beta motif consisting of about 8 highly homologous variants.

Quantitative 5'-RACE with molecular barcodes generated TCR beta libraries. Each CDR3 protein gets one entry after TCRdb re-called the 5' RACE reads with MiXCR. The table includes about 36,000 distinct CDR3 sequences, approximately 6% detected once. This clonotype was recorded a few times. The antigen remains undetermined. From germline, CDR1 is MRHNA and CDR2 SNTAGT. CDR3 length: 16 amino acids. The ends were cut back, 6 bases at V and 1 base at J, with 16 bases in the middle. The specimen was blood, either unsorted or a sorted T cell fraction (not recorded which). The sequence was obtained from a male donor with ankylosing spondylitis or in good health (not recorded which). V is TRBV6-4 and J is TRBJ1-5; D uncertain. The DNA of the CDR3 is TGTGCCAGCAGGCATGCCCTAGGGAGAAGCAATCAGCCCCAGCATTTT. It specifies CASRHALGRSNQPQHF.